This TCR beta chain was identified during a study of identical twins. This clonotype was observed a handful of times. The ends were cut back, 2 bases at V and 0 bases at J, with 8 bases in the middle. Germline CDR1 SGHVS, CDR2 FNYEAQ. The CDR3 is made up of 15 amino acids. TCRdb ran MiXCR on the 5' RACE reads and lists one entry per CDR3 protein. This table has 400,000 to 550,000 distinct CDR3 sequences, less than 25% appearing once. The same sample was also studied in work on T cells expressing NK-cell markers. Turning to that study: Researchers got TCR beta repertoires out of sorted CD3+CD56+NKG2C+, CD3+CD56+NKG2C- and CD3+CD56-NKG2C+ T cells. Among CD8+ T cells from about six donors, dominant NKG2C+ clonotypes accounted for about 1.0-7.0%. For four donors, these clonotypes were likewise the leading ones in the CD3+CD56-NKG2C+ fraction.

The TCR originated in a woman under 30 in good health. Sequenced material: CD4+ T cells sorted from blood. The rearrangement uses TRBV7-6 and TRBJ2-1; D uncertain. The CDR3 sequence: CASSLSQSSYNEQFF. The CDR3 DNA sequence: TGTGCCAGCAGCTTATCCCAGAGCTCCTACAATGAGCAGTTCTTC.